This T cell receptor beta chain came from a study of cytomegalovirus exposure and HLA in healthy donors. The PCR employed 60 Vbeta primers together with 13 Jbeta primers. Some clones are missing from TCRdb's copy, which holds only in-frame ones; the method was immunoSEQ multiplex PCR. The sample comprises 100,000 to 150,000 clones, 70% to 80% of which are singletons, and 15% to 20% rests with the top ten. Study-wide findings and caveats: It has been reported that TCR beta sequences accurately predicted the HLA-A and HLA-B alleles of most subjects. Within an earlier analysis, most TCR beta V segments proved productive either about 87% or about 30% of the time.

Donors were ostensibly healthy at sampling, although undocumented immune exposures were probable. On this clone: Its antigen is as yet unknown.

With 5 bases clipped from V and 1 base from J, the junction kept 9 bases outside the gene matches. This CDR3 has 17 amino acids. Germline CDR1 reads SGHAT; CDR2 reads FQDESV (reference sequence). Sequenced: PBMCs. The J gene is TRBJ2-2, the V gene TRBV11-1; 8 nucleotides align to TRBD2. This sequence originates from a man aged 50-60 years in good health and CMV-seropositive. CDR3 residues: CASSPIRSGRNTGELFF. CDR3 in DNA: TGTGCCAGCAGCCCTATTCGGAGCGGGAGGAACACCGGGGAGCTGTTTTTT.